Shown below are 13 T cell receptor beta chains from a single sample sequenced in a study of T cells in Graves' hyperthyroidism and ophthalmopathy. Authors of the study amplified TCR beta CDR3 regions from RNA transcripts. The TCR CDR3 first-round RT-PCR relied on the HTBI primer set. TCRdb analysed the multiplex PCR reads with MiXCR anew, one entry per CDR3 protein. This sample has about half a million distinct CDR3 sequences, with 20% to 25% found just once. The sample consisted of blood. The receptor source for this set is an older woman with Graves' ophthalmopathy.

This clonotype appeared a few times. V gene TRBV29-1 combines with J gene TRBJ1-1; unclear D gene. The germline gives CDR1 SQVTM, CDR2 ANQGSEA. This CDR3 has 11 amino acids. Trimming took 4 bases from V and 7 from J, leaving 10 bases between them. The CDR3 is CSVAAYIEAFF. CDR3 DNA: TGCAGCGTTGCCGCCTACATTGAAGCTTTCTTT.

This clonotype was counted many times. The V gene is TRBV30, the J gene TRBJ1-5; no definite D call. The V end was cut by 0 bases, the J end by 1 base, with 4 bases between. Germline CDR1 is GTSNPN and CDR2 is SVGIG (reference sequence). This CDR3 is built from 13 residues. The CDR3, as DNA: TGTGCCTGGAGTGTACTAAGCAATCAGCCCCAGCATTTT. Encoded protein: CAWSVLSNQPQHF.

The sample holds many counts of this clonotype. The rearrangement links TRBV6-5 to TRBJ2-5, with 10 bases fitting TRBD2. The CDR3 is 16 amino acids. V shed 0 bases, J shed 5 bases, and the junction held 6 bases outside the gene matches. CDR1 is MNHEY and CDR2 is SVGAGI in the germline V gene. CDR3 DNA: TGTGCCAGCAGTTACTCGCTAGCGGGAGAGGGGGAGACCCAGTACTTC. Its translation is CASSYSLAGEGETQYF.

The chain joins TRBV5-1 to TRBJ2-1; D gene unclear. The CDR3 has 12 residues. V was pared by 4 bases and J by 4 bases, with 6 bases between. CDR1 SGHRS and CDR2 YFSETQ come from the germline V gene. The CDR3 region has the DNA TGCGCCAGCAGCGGGCCTTACAATGAGCAGTTCTTC. Translating it yields CASSGPYNEQFF.

This clonotype was seen ten or more times. The chain is built from TRBV11-2 and TRBJ2-3; tentatively, D is TRBD1 (5 bases). The CDR3 loop spans 16 amino acids. In germline, CDR1 is SGHAT, CDR2 FQNNGV. The germline V and J ends were trimmed by 4 bases and 4 bases, with 18 bases remaining between them. CDR3 amino acids: CASSSLKGRVADTQYF. The CDR3 nucleotides read TGTGCCAGCAGCTCCCTTAAGGGCAGGGTAGCAGATACGCAGTATTTT.

This clonotype was counted many times. The V call is TRBV6-1, the J call TRBJ2-1, with 12 positions matching TRBD1. Germline-derived CDR1 and CDR2 are MNHNS and SASEGT. The CDR3 consists of 15 residues. V shed 2 bases, J shed 7 bases, and the junction held 3 bases outside the gene matches. The CDR3 bases are TGTGCCAGCAGTGAACGGGACAGGGGGCGTAATGAGCAGTTCTTC. It specifies CASSERDRGRNEQFF.

The chain is built from TRBV5-8 and TRBJ1-1; 9 bases are a match to TRBD1. The CDR3 has 16 residues. From germline, CDR1 is SGHTS and CDR2 YDEGEE. V shed 5 bases and J 0 bases; nucleotides not matched to a gene: 8. The CDR3 sequence: CASRPYRGPLNTEAFF. CDR3 in DNA: TGTGCCAGCAGACCTTACAGGGGGCCGTTGAACACTGAAGCTTTCTTT.

In its sample, this clonotype was seen many times. The J gene is TRBJ2-7, the V gene TRBV28; no clear D. Germline lookup yields CDR1 MDHEN and CDR2 SYDVKM. Trimming cost V 6 bases and J 0 bases, with 12 bases left between them. This CDR3 region has 14 residues. The CDR3 DNA reads as TGTGCCAGCAGACCGATCGGTCCCTCCTACGAGCAGTACTTC. Translated, it gives CASRPIGPSYEQYF. Variable domain in full (rest from reference TRBV28 and TRBJ2-7): DVKVTQSSRYLVKRTGEKVFLECVQDMDHENMFWYRQDPGLGLRLIYFSYDVKMKEKGDIPEGYSVSREKKERFSLILESASTNQTSMYLCASRPIGPSYEQYFGPGTRLTVT.

V and J are TRBV5-1 and TRBJ2-1; TRBD2 might be the D (6 bases). This CDR3 comprises 14 residues. V lost 2 bases, J lost 4 bases, and 10 bases lay in between. CDR1 and CDR2 (germline): SGHRS, YFSETQ. The CDR3 sequence: CASSFPSAYNEQFF. The CDR3 DNA sequence: TGCGCCAGCAGCTTCCCTAGCGCTTACAATGAGCAGTTCTTC.

This clonotype was counted at least ten times. The V and J genes are TRBV2 and TRBJ2-3; D may be TRBD2 (6 bases). V dropped 6 bases and J dropped 2 bases, with 15 bases sitting between them. The CDR3 sequence is 15 residues long. Germline-derived CDR1 and CDR2 are SNHLY and FYNNEI. The chain's CDR3 is CASSVGGANTDTQYF. The CDR3 DNA is TGTGCCAGCAGCGTCGGGGGTGCCAACACAGATACGCAGTATTTT.

This clonotype was detected only a few times. This chain links TRBV6-2 or TRBV6-3 with TRBJ2-5; D gene ambiguous. Germline V gene lookup returns CDR1 MNHEY and CDR2 SVGEGT. The CDR3 covers 14 residues. Trimming shortened V by 4 bases and J by 1 base, and 10 bases separated the two germline ends. In DNA, the CDR3 is TGTGCCAGCAGTTCCTTTAGACGCCAAGAGACCCAGTACTTC. It yields the protein CASSSFRRQETQYF.

The chain carries TRBV28 and TRBJ1-5; the D gene is possibly TRBD1 (5 bases). Germline V CDR1 and CDR2: MDHEN, SYDVKM. CDR3 length: 12 amino acids. Trimming pared 6 bases from V and 7 bases from J, leaving 10 bases between. The CDR3 DNA reads as TGTGCCAGCAGACCACAGGTACAGCCCCAGCATTTT. Its protein product is CASRPQVQPQHF. Full variable domain (outside the CDR3, taken from reference TRBV28 and TRBJ1-5): DVKVTQSSRYLVKRTGEKVFLECVQDMDHENMFWYRQDPGLGLRLIYFSYDVKMKEKGDIPEGYSVSREKKERFSLILESASTNQTSMYLCASRPQVQPQHFGDGTRLSIL.

This clonotype was detected ten times or more. This rearrangement joins TRBV11-2 to TRBJ2-3; D gene unclear. Germline CDR1 and CDR2: SGHAT and FQNNGV. The CDR3 sequence is 13 residues long. V shed 4 bases and J shed 5 bases, with 10 bases lying between them. The CDR3 loop is CASSSQIEDTQYF. The CDR3 DNA reads as TGTGCCAGCAGCTCCCAGATCGAAGATACGCAGTATTTT.